The next 9 T cell receptor beta chains were all read from a single sample in a study of T cells in Graves' hyperthyroidism and ophthalmopathy. Amplification of TCR beta CDR3 regions was performed using RNA transcripts as template. TCR CDR3 regions were first amplified by RT-PCR with HTBI primers. TCRdb reprocessed the multiplex PCR reads via MiXCR and lists one record per CDR3 protein. Found here are hundreds of thousands of distinct CDR3 sequences, less than 15% of them singletons; the top ten hold 14%. The material sequenced was blood. Source of these receptors: a woman in her thirties or forties with Graves' hyperthyroidism.

This clonotype was counted many times. This rearrangement joins TRBV20-1 to TRBJ1-1, with 8 positions matching TRBD1. Germline V gene lookup returns CDR1 DFQATT and CDR2 SNEGSKA (reference sequence). V dropped 6 bases and J dropped 1; count of bases not matched to a gene: 10. This CDR3 has 15 residues. The CDR3 reads CSAYDNGQGNTEAFF. The CDR3 DNA follows: TGCAGTGCCTACGATAATGGACAGGGGAACACTGAAGCTTTCTTT.

This clonotype came up once. This may be a read error: a much more frequent sequence differs by one nucleotide. The V gene is TRBV14, the J gene TRBJ2-7, with TRBD2 matching over 12 bases. This CDR3 spans 17 amino acids. V lost 0 bases and J lost 7; bases outside the gene matches: 10. CDR1 and CDR2 (germline): SGHDN, FVKESK. The CDR3 spells CASSQDPRLAGAQEQYF. CDR3 DNA: TGTGCCAGCAGCCAAGATCCCAGACTAGCGGGGGCTCAGGAGCAGTACTTC.

The chain employs TRBV3-1 and TRBJ2-6, with 7 bases matching TRBD1. The junction had 7 bases not matched to a gene; V was cut back by 5 bases and J by 0 bases. Germline values: CDR1 LGHDT, CDR2 YNNKEL (reference sequence). CDR3 size: 17 residues. The CDR3 DNA is TGTGCCAGCAGCTTGTGGACAGGTTCCTCTGGGGCCAACGTCCTGACTTTC. It translates to CASSLWTGSSGANVLTF. Supplemented by reference TRBV3-1 and TRBJ2-6, the full variable domain reads DTAVSQTPKYLVTQMGNDKSIKCEQNLGHDTMYWYKQDSKKFLKIMFSYNNKELIINETVPNRFSPKSPDKAHLNLHINSLELGDSAVYFCASSLWTGSSGANVLTFGAGSRLTVL.

The J gene is TRBJ2-1, the V gene TRBV7-9; 16 positions match TRBD2. The CDR3 has 17 residues. The V and J ends lost 3 bases and 10 bases, in that order; junction bases with no gene match: 9. The germline gives CDR1 SEHNR, CDR2 FQNEAQ (reference sequence). The CDR3 region has the DNA TGTGCCAGCAGCTTGGGGACTAGCGGGAGGGCCCTTCCCGAGCAGTTCTTC. It codes for CASSLGTSGRALPEQFF.

This clonotype has more than one count but fewer than ten. The CDR3 spells CASSQGTGGLSYEQYF. In nucleotides, the CDR3 is TGCGCCAGCAGCCAAGGGACAGGGGGTCTCTCCTACGAGCAGTACTTC. V gene TRBV4-1 combines with J gene TRBJ2-7; 10 bases agree with TRBD1. This CDR3 is 16 amino acids long. V gave up 1 base and J gave up 0 bases; unmatched junction bases: 3. CDR1 and CDR2 (germline): MGHRA, YSYEKL.

This clonotype showed up just a few times. The rearrangement uses TRBV24-1 and TRBJ2-5, with 8 bases aligning to TRBD2. The CDR3 totals 19 residues. Germline V gene sequence: CDR1 KGHDR, CDR2 SFDVKD. V was pared by 1 base and J by 4 bases, with 16 bases of the junction left unmatched. The CDR3 loop reads CATSDFLSSSGSSSETQYF. In DNA, the CDR3 is TGTGCCACCAGTGATTTTTTATCATCGAGCGGGAGTAGTTCAGAGACCCAGTACTTC.

This clonotype was observed many times. V gene TRBV15 combines with J gene TRBJ2-1; TRBD2 agrees at 8 bases. This CDR3 is built from 16 residues. CDR1 and CDR2 from the germline V gene are LNHNV and YYDKDF (reference sequence). After removal of 1 base from V and 5 bases from J, the junction contained 7 bases not matched to a gene. In DNA, the CDR3 is TGTGCCACCAGCAGAGTTCGGACTAGCCGAGACAATGAGCAGTTCTTC. This gives the protein CATSRVRTSRDNEQFF.

The V gene is TRBV11-2, the J gene TRBJ2-5; TRBD2 matches at 8 bases. With 11 bases clipped from V and 3 bases from J, the junction kept 5 bases outside the gene matches. The CDR3 extends over 12 amino acids. Germline V lookup: CDR1 SGHAT, CDR2 FQNNGV. CDR3 residues: CACGGREETQYF. CDR3 DNA: TGTGCCTGCGGGGGGCGGGAAGAGACCCAGTACTTC.

This clonotype was detected a few times. The chain couples TRBV5-4 to TRBJ2-7, with D possibly being TRBD1 (6 bases). The CDR3 spans 15 residues. CDR1 SGHNT and CDR2 YYREEE come from the germline V gene (reference sequence). Trimming stripped 4 bases from V and 5 bases from J, with 19 bases between. CDR3 in DNA: TGTGCCAGCAGCGGCCAACAGGGAGTATGGGACGAGCAGTACTTC. Translated, it gives CASSGQQGVWDEQYF. Based on the CDR3 plus reference TRBV5-4 and TRBJ2-7, the full variable domain is ETGVTQSPTHLIKTRGQQVTLRCSSQSGHNTVSWYQQALGQGPQFIFQYYREEENGRGNFPPRFSGLQFPNYSSELNVNALELDDSALYLCASSGQQGVWDEQYFGPGTRLTVT.